A selection of T cell receptor beta chains follows, all from one sample in a study of blood T cell repertoires in COVID-19. Sequenced by immunoSEQ multiplex PCR; TCRdb stores in-frame clones only, minus some. The sample shows some 56,000 clones, more than 60% of them seen only once. The source material was peripheral blood. These receptor sequences come from a woman aged 45 to 65 with active or convalescent COVID-19. Each CDR3 is given with its conserved first and last residue. Fields, in order: D gene, clone size, V gene, J gene, CDR3 protein, CDR3 DNA. The D gene is left open where the match is weak. Size values are once, few and many counts, or a class for expanded clones, and some rows have none.

>TRBD1|.|TRBV19|TRBJ2-3
CASLATGFRQQYF
TGTGCCAGTCTTGCGACAGGGTTTAGACAGCAGTATTTT
>.|.|TRBV30|TRBJ1-3
CAWSASGRGRSGNTIYF
TGTGCCTGGAGTGCGTCGGGCAGGGGAAGGTCTGGAAACACCATATATTTT
>TRBD1|.|TRBV7-2|TRBJ2-7
CASSPGQGYYEQYF
TGTGCCAGCAGCCCGGGACAGGGTTATTACGAGCAGTACTTC
>TRBD1|.|TRBV10-3|TRBJ2-7
CAISGGTGQTYEQYF
TGTGCCATCAGTGGAGGGACGGGACAGACTTACGAGCAGTACTTC
>TRBD1|.|TRBV29-1|TRBJ1-2
CSVEAGQGTFNYGYTF
TGCAGCGTTGAAGCGGGACAGGGGACCTTTAACTATGGCTACACCTTC
>.|few|TRBV6-5|TRBJ2-3
CASSYSNQFTDTQYF
TGTGCCAGCAGTTACTCGAATCAGTTCACAGATACGCAGTATTTT
>.|.|TRBV4-2|TRBJ2-1
CASSQDTLLASADNEQFF
TGTGCCAGCAGCCAAGATACCCTTCTAGCGAGCGCTGACAATGAGCAGTTCTTC
>TRBD2|many|TRBV4-1|TRBJ2-7
CASSPAGTSKPMQEQYF
TGCGCCAGCAGCCCCGCCGGGACTAGCAAACCGATGCAAGAGCAGTACTTC
>.|.|TRBV28|TRBJ2-5
CASSIRQLYQETQYF
TGTGCCAGCAGTATCCGACAGTTGTACCAAGAGACCCAGTACTTC
>TRBD1|.|TRBV6-6|TRBJ2-3
CASSQGTGQTQYF
TGTGCCAGCAGCCAAGGGACAGGGCAAACGCAGTATTTT
>TRBD1|few|TRBV24-1|TRBJ2-7
CATSDRQGSYEQYF
TGTGCCACCAGTGACAGACAGGGGTCCTACGAGCAGTACTTC
>TRBD1|medium-sized|TRBV27|TRBJ1-5
CASSRQGGQPQHF
TGTGCCAGCAGTCGACAGGGGGGACAGCCCCAGCATTTT
>.|.|TRBV4-1|TRBJ2-7
CASSQDVGRGTYEQYF
TGCGCCAGCAGCCAAGATGTGGGCAGGGGAACCTACGAGCAGTACTTC
>TRBD2|.|TRBV9|TRBJ2-1
CASSPRTSGGNEQFF
TGTGCCAGCAGCCCCCGGACTAGCGGGGGCAATGAGCAGTTCTTC
>.|.|TRBV7-9|TRBJ2-1
CASSLVQSGFYEQFF
TGTGCCAGCAGCTTAGTTCAGTCGGGGTTTTATGAGCAGTTCTTC
>.|.|TRBV18|TRBJ2-6
CASSQQTGAGANVLTF
TGTGCCAGCTCACAACAGACAGGTGCTGGGGCCAACGTCCTGACTTTC
>.|few|TRBV7-9|TRBJ1-2
CASSLGQGSGYTF
TGTGCCAGCAGCTTAGGGCAGGGGTCTGGCTACACCTTC
>.|.|TRBV5-1|TRBJ2-7
CASSPGTGGSEQYF
TGCGCCAGCAGCCCTGGTACGGGTGGGTCCGAGCAGTACTTC
>.|.|TRBV5-1|TRBJ1-2
CASSLDSYGYTF
TGCGCCAGCAGCTTGGACAGCTATGGCTACACCTTC
>TRBD2|once|TRBV7-2|TRBJ2-5
CASSTGLAGVQETQYF
TGTGCCAGCAGCACGGGACTAGCGGGGGTTCAAGAGACCCAGTACTTC
>TRBD1|.|TRBV2|TRBJ2-5
CASKGTGGGETQYF
TGTGCCAGCAAAGGGACAGGGGGCGGTGAGACCCAGTACTTC
>.|.|TRBV6-6|TRBJ1-2
CASSYSPSGLSGYTF
TGTGCCAGCAGTTACTCCCCGTCGGGACTATCGGGCTACACCTTC
>.|few|TRBV5-1|TRBJ2-3
CASSLEPTGETDTQYF
TGCGCCAGCAGCTTGGAGCCGACAGGAGAAACAGATACGCAGTATTTT
>TRBD2|.|TRBV18|TRBJ2-3
CASSPQRDLTDTQYF
TGTGCCAGCTCACCGCAGCGGGACCTCACAGATACGCAGTATTTT
>TRBD1|few|TRBV19|TRBJ2-7
CASSTGDRPHEQYF
TGTGCCAGTAGTACCGGGGACAGGCCCCACGAGCAGTACTTC
>TRBD1|few|TRBV3-1/TRBV3-2|TRBJ1-3
CASSFSTGAAGNTIYF
TGTGCCAGCAGCTTTTCCACAGGGGCTGCTGGAAACACCATATATTTT
>TRBD1|.|TRBV4-2|TRBJ2-1
CASSREGTGKYEQFF
TGTGCCAGCAGCCGAGAGGGGACAGGGAAATATGAGCAGTTCTTC
>.|few|TRBV9|TRBJ1-2
CASSVAPDPGYGYTF
TGTGCCAGCAGCGTAGCCCCCGATCCAGGCTATGGCTACACCTTC
>TRBD2|.|TRBV6-2/TRBV6-3|TRBJ2-3
CASSYSAGGLTDTQYF
TGTGCCAGCAGTTACTCGGCGGGAGGGCTCACAGATACGCAGTATTTT
>TRBD1|once|TRBV3-1/TRBV3-2|TRBJ1-3
CASSQGQGASGNTIYF
TGTGCCAGCAGTCAAGGACAGGGGGCTTCTGGAAACACCATATATTTT
>TRBD1|.|TRBV18|TRBJ2-7
CASSLDRSSYEQYF
TGTGCCAGCTCGTTGGACAGGAGCTCCTACGAGCAGTACTTC
>TRBD2|.|TRBV10-2|TRBJ2-2
CASSSSTLYREGRTGELFF
TGCGCCAGCAGCAGCAGCACCCTCTACCGGGAGGGGCGGACCGGGGAGCTGTTTTTT
>TRBD1|.|TRBV10-1|TRBJ1-1
CASRPTGVYTEAFF
TGCGCCAGCAGACCTACAGGGGTTTACACTGAAGCTTTCTTT
>.|.|TRBV30|TRBJ1-1
CAWTTRGKYTEAFF
TGTGCCTGGACCACCCGAGGGAAGTATACTGAAGCTTTCTTT
>TRBD1|.|TRBV19|TRBJ1-5
CASTDPGQGNQPQHF
TGTGCCAGTACCGACCCGGGACAGGGAAATCAGCCCCAGCATTTT